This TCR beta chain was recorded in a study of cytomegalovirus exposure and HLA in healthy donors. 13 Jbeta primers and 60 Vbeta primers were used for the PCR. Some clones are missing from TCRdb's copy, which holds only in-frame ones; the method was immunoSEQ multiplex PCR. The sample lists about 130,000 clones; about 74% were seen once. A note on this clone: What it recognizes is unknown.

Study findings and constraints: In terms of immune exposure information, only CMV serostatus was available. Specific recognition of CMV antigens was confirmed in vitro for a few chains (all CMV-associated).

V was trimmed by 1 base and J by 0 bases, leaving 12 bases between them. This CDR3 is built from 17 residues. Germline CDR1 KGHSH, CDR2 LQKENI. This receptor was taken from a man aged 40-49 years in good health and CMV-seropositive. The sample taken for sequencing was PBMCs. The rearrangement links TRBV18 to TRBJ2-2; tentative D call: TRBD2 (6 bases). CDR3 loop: CASSPLAVGTNTGELFF. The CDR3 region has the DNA TGTGCCAGCTCACCACTAGCGGTAGGGACGAACACCGGGGAGCTGTTTTTT.